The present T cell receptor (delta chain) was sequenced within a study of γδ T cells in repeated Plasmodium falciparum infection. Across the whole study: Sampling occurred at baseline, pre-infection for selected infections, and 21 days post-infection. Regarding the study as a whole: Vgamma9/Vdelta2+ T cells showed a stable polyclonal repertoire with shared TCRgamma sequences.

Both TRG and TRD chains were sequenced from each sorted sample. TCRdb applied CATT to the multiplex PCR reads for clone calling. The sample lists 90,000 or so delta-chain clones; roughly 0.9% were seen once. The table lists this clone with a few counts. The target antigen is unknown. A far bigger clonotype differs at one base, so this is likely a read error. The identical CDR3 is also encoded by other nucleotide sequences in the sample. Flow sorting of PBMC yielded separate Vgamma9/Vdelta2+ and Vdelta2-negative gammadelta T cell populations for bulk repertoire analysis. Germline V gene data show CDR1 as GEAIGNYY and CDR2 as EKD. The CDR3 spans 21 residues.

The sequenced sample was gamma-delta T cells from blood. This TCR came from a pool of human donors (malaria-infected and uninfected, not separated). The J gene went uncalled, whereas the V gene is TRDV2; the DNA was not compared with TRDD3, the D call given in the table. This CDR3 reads CACDTLSSPSLGDGSTDKLIF. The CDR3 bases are TGTGCCTGTGACACACTGAGTAGTCCATCTTTGGGGGATGGATCCACCGATAAACTCATCTTC.